These T cell receptor beta chains were read from a single sample in a study of shared clonotypes between healthy human individuals. Repertoires were generated with immunoSEQ multiplex PCR, while TCRdb's copy carries only in-frame clones and drops some. In the table there are fewer than 1.6 million clones, around 98.5% of which are singletons. Sequencing used naive CD4+ T cells sorted from blood. Receptor source: a man between 25 and 39 years old in good health. Each CDR3 is given without its conserved first and last residue. D genes are given only for firm matches.

D gene | V gene | CDR3 protein
TRBD1 | TRBV15 | ATSPSRTGGGETQY
TRBD1 | TRBV19 | ASSIATGGVTGANVLT
- | TRBV7-9 | ASSLGQAGYGYT
- | TRBV6-1 | ASSEGTGGREQF
TRBD2 | TRBV11-2 | ASSLVLAGGQDTQY
- | TRBV7-2 | ASSLVRVADTQY
TRBD2 | TRBV28 | ASSSHASGSLNEQF
TRBD1 | TRBV18 | ASSPKARDRNNYGYT
TRBD1 | TRBV7-3 | ASSSSPGQGDNEQF
- | TRBV4-2 | ASSHPRGPYNEQF
- | TRBV6-1 | ASSDSGRGGPQH
TRBD2 | TRBV5-4 | ASSSAGERTGELF
TRBD2 | TRBV6-1 | ASIGSGRHSYEQY
- | TRBV18 | ASSVDNEQF
- | TRBV18 | ASSPRGNYGYT
TRBD1 | TRBV7-6 | ASSLASGQEGTDTQY
- | TRBV9 | ASSEGVNTGELF
- | TRBV5-1 | ASSFNRMEGQETQY
- | TRBV5-1 | ASSFFPGTDTQY
- | TRBV9 | ASSSEQTETQY
TRBD1 | TRBV7-9 | ASNERDRDTDTQY
- | TRBV2 | AVPDGLGYGYT
- | TRBV7-9 | ASSLTGRYEQY
TRBD2 | TRBV27 | ASRRGLAGGLYNEQF
TRBD1 | TRBV7-2 | ASSLRGRDGYT
- | TRBV19 | ASSIGKTPHTQY
- | TRBV28 | ASSLWSSPDNEQF
TRBD1 | TRBV7-9 | ASSPGQGAYEQY
TRBD2 | TRBV6-1 | ASSSGTRNEQF
- | TRBV30 | AWSGASDFYNEQF
- | TRBV6-5 | ASNSGAGGYT
TRBD1 | TRBV28 | ASSFPDRANTGELF
- | TRBV5-6 | ASSFAGELF
- | TRBV10-2 | ASSGVQSNYGYT